Below, one T cell receptor (beta chain) is given with its context. The data were taken from a study of blood T cell repertoires in COVID-19. The method was immunoSEQ multiplex PCR; TCRdb's version includes in-frame clones alone and lacks a portion of them. This sample yields some 60,000 clones, of which around 83% are seen a single time; approximately 20% belongs to the top ten. This CDR3 spans 14 amino acids. V dropped 5 bases and J dropped 1 base, with 9 bases sitting between them. Germline V lookup: CDR1 SGHRS, CDR2 YFSETQ. The origin of this receptor is a man aged 25 to 40 with COVID-19, enrolled during active disease. V usage is TRBV5-1 and J usage is TRBJ2-2; a weak D match, TRBD1 (5 bases). Sequencing was performed on peripheral blood. CDR3 nucleotides: TGCGCCAGCAGATTAACAGGGAACACCGGGGAGCTGTTTTTT. The encoded protein is CASRLTGNTGELFF.